The sequence of this TCR beta chain was determined in a study of blood T cell repertoires in COVID-19. Overall study context: The United States, Italy and Spain supplied acute and convalescent COVID-19 samples. T cells, B-cell-depleted T cells, or PBMCs supplied cDNA or gDNA.

V was clipped by 1 base and J by 5 bases, with 10 bases between them. The germline V gene has CDR1 SGHRS and CDR2 YFSETQ. The CDR3 sequence is 13 residues long. Methods used by the authors: Amplification with reference gene primers provided the estimates of nucleated cell counts. TCRdb's copy holds only in-frame clones and misses some; the assay was immunoSEQ multiplex PCR. V and J calls and clone size come straight from that table; D and trimming were deduced from the DNA. The sample holds some 85,000 clones; 80% are singletons and the top ten take about a fifth. Sample: peripheral blood. This TCR was recovered from a woman of 80 years or more with acute or convalescent COVID-19. The V and J genes are TRBV5-1 and TRBJ2-7; D call uncertain. The CDR3 reads CASSLIGQDEQYF. CDR3 sequence (DNA): TGCGCCAGCAGCTTGATTGGCCAGGACGAGCAGTACTTC.